These T cell receptor beta chains were read from a single sample in a study of CD4+ T cells in melanoma. TCRdb's copy holds only in-frame clones and misses some; the assay was immunoSEQ multiplex PCR. The sample carries 9,000 to 13,000 clones, 67% recorded once. The sequencing input was cells from a culture (not recorded whether cultured in vitro). These receptors were collected from a human donor with melanoma. CDR3s include the opening cysteine and the closing phenylalanine or tryptophan. The D gene is left open where the match is weak. The size field is filled for only some rows; it gives once, few, many or a size class.

v_gene: TRBV5-1; d_gene: -; abundance: -; j_gene: TRBJ2-5; CDR3aa: CASSFLETQYF; CDR3nt: TGCGCCAGCAGCTTTCTAGAGACCCAGTACTTC
v_gene: TRBV18; d_gene: TRBD1; abundance: -; j_gene: TRBJ2-7; CDR3aa: CASSPFRDSSYEQYF; CDR3nt: TGTGCCAGCTCACCATTCAGGGACAGCTCCTACGAGCAGTACTTC
v_gene: TRBV18; d_gene: TRBD1; abundance: -; j_gene: TRBJ1-3; CDR3aa: CASSEPGQIGNTIYF; CDR3nt: TGTGCCAGCTCAGAACCGGGACAGATAGGAAACACCATATATTTT
v_gene: TRBV5-5; d_gene: -; abundance: few; j_gene: TRBJ1-2; CDR3aa: CASSLGLIGGYTF; CDR3nt: TGTGCCAGCAGCTTGGGCCTAATCGGGGGCTACACCTTC
v_gene: TRBV6-6; d_gene: TRBD1; abundance: -; j_gene: TRBJ1-6; CDR3aa: CASSYSGQEISSPLHF; CDR3nt: TGTGCCAGCAGTTACTCGGGACAGGAAATAAGTTCACCCCTCCACTTT
v_gene: TRBV10-1; d_gene: TRBD1; abundance: -; j_gene: TRBJ2-2; CDR3aa: CASSDPGQGARELFF; CDR3nt: TGCGCCAGCAGTGACCCGGGACAGGGGGCAAGGGAGCTGTTTTTT
v_gene: TRBV19; d_gene: -; abundance: -; j_gene: TRBJ1-1; CDR3aa: CASRQDGYTEAFF; CDR3nt: TGTGCCAGTAGGCAGGACGGATACACTGAAGCTTTCTTT
v_gene: TRBV6-6; d_gene: -; abundance: -; j_gene: TRBJ2-2; CDR3aa: CASQFNTNTGELFF; CDR3nt: TGTGCCAGCCAGTTTAATACGAACACCGGGGAGCTGTTTTTT
v_gene: TRBV9; d_gene: TRBD2; abundance: -; j_gene: TRBJ2-4; CDR3aa: CASSPAWGGSKNIQYF; CDR3nt: TGTGCCAGCAGCCCGGCCTGGGGGGGAAGCAAAAACATTCAGTACTTC
v_gene: TRBV5-1; d_gene: TRBD2; abundance: -; j_gene: TRBJ2-3; CDR3aa: CASSGDYTDTQYF; CDR3nt: TGCGCCAGCAGCGGGGACTACACAGATACGCAGTATTTT
v_gene: TRBV9; d_gene: TRBD1; abundance: few; j_gene: TRBJ1-4; CDR3aa: CASSVGQGINEKLFF; CDR3nt: TGTGCCAGCAGCGTGGGACAGGGCATTAATGAAAAACTGTTTTTT
v_gene: TRBV4-1; d_gene: -; abundance: -; j_gene: TRBJ2-3; CDR3aa: CASSQAGQLSGDTQYF; CDR3nt: TGCGCCAGCAGCCAAGCGGGCCAGCTGAGCGGGGATACGCAGTATTTT
v_gene: TRBV7-9; d_gene: TRBD2; abundance: -; j_gene: TRBJ2-5; CDR3aa: CASRPTSLAGGEETQYF; CDR3nt: TGTGCCAGCAGACCGACCTCCCTAGCGGGGGGTGAGGAGACCCAGTACTTC
v_gene: TRBV9; d_gene: -; abundance: few; j_gene: TRBJ2-2; CDR3aa: CASSVSFMAGDTGELFF; CDR3nt: TGTGCCAGCAGCGTGTCATTTATGGCAGGGGACACCGGGGAGCTGTTTTTT
v_gene: TRBV6-6; d_gene: TRBD1; abundance: -; j_gene: TRBJ1-1; CDR3aa: CASSSRQGQSEAFF; CDR3nt: TGTGCCAGCAGTTCCAGACAGGGGCAATCTGAAGCTTTCTTT
v_gene: TRBV5-1; d_gene: -; abundance: few; j_gene: TRBJ1-6; CDR3aa: CASSLNQGRSSPLHF; CDR3nt: TGCGCCAGCAGCTTGAATCAGGGGCGTAGTTCACCCCTCCACTTT
v_gene: TRBV28; d_gene: -; abundance: -; j_gene: TRBJ1-4; CDR3aa: CATGEQPNEKLFF; CDR3nt: TGTGCTACTGGTGAGCAGCCTAATGAAAAACTGTTTTTT
v_gene: TRBV30; d_gene: TRBD1; abundance: -; j_gene: TRBJ1-1; CDR3aa: CAWTSGGSVHTEAFF; CDR3nt: TGTGCCTGGACGTCAGGGGGCTCTGTTCACACTGAAGCTTTCTTT
v_gene: TRBV29-1; d_gene: -; abundance: -; j_gene: TRBJ2-7; CDR3aa: CSATDGLLYEQYF; CDR3nt: TGCAGCGCCACGGACGGGCTCCTCTACGAGCAGTACTTC
v_gene: TRBV19; d_gene: -; abundance: -; j_gene: TRBJ2-5; CDR3aa: CASSGGSPTQYF; CDR3nt: TGTGCCAGTAGCGGGGGCTCACCGACCCAGTACTTC
v_gene: TRBV11-3; d_gene: -; abundance: -; j_gene: TRBJ2-5; CDR3aa: CASRGLGRRETQYF; CDR3nt: TGTGCCAGCAGAGGGTTAGGACGAAGGGAGACCCAGTACTTC
v_gene: TRBV9; d_gene: TRBD1; abundance: once; j_gene: TRBJ1-3; CDR3aa: CASSLSLRQGIGNTIYF; CDR3nt: TGTGCCAGCAGCCTCTCCTTAAGACAGGGTATAGGAAACACCATATATTTT
v_gene: TRBV5-1; d_gene: -; abundance: -; j_gene: TRBJ1-2; CDR3aa: CASRPVGRGNYGYTF; CDR3nt: TGCGCCAGCAGGCCTGTGGGGCGGGGTAACTATGGCTACACCTTC
v_gene: TRBV5-1; d_gene: TRBD2; abundance: -; j_gene: TRBJ2-1; CDR3aa: CASSFGGGHNEQFF; CDR3nt: TGCGCCAGCAGCTTCGGCGGGGGGCATAATGAGCAGTTCTTC
v_gene: TRBV9; d_gene: -; abundance: -; j_gene: TRBJ1-1; CDR3aa: CASSKDSWMNTEAFF; CDR3nt: TGTGCCAGCAGCAAGGACAGTTGGATGAACACTGAAGCTTTCTTT
v_gene: TRBV10-3; d_gene: -; abundance: -; j_gene: TRBJ1-2; CDR3aa: CAISFGSKGYTF; CDR3nt: TGTGCCATCAGTTTCGGGTCGAAGGGCTACACCTTC
v_gene: TRBV11-2; d_gene: TRBD1; abundance: few; j_gene: TRBJ1-6; CDR3aa: CASSPGTAKVNSPLHF; CDR3nt: TGTGCCAGCAGCCCCGGGACAGCGAAGGTTAATTCACCCCTCCACTTT
v_gene: TRBV30; d_gene: -; abundance: once; j_gene: TRBJ2-2; CDR3aa: CAWSQDRSWGTGELFF; CDR3nt: TGTGCCTGGTCCCAGGATCGATCATGGGGCACCGGGGAGCTGTTTTTT
v_gene: TRBV5-1; d_gene: -; abundance: -; j_gene: TRBJ1-2; CDR3aa: CASSLTTLSGGYTF; CDR3nt: TGCGCCAGCAGCTTGACTACTCTATCAGGAGGCTACACCTTC
v_gene: TRBV11-1; d_gene: -; abundance: -; j_gene: TRBJ1-4; CDR3aa: CASSLEGTPTTNEKLFF; CDR3nt: TGTGCCAGCAGCTTAGAAGGGACCCCTACAACTAATGAAAAACTGTTTTTT
v_gene: TRBV2; d_gene: -; abundance: -; j_gene: TRBJ1-1; CDR3aa: CASREQGSDAFF; CDR3nt: TGTGCCAGCAGGGAACAGGGTTCTGACGCTTTCTTT
v_gene: TRBV6-1; d_gene: -; abundance: -; j_gene: TRBJ2-1; CDR3aa: CASRFSRGSYNEQFF; CDR3nt: TGTGCCAGCAGATTTTCCAGGGGCTCCTACAATGAGCAGTTCTTC
v_gene: TRBV5-1; d_gene: -; abundance: -; j_gene: TRBJ2-7; CDR3aa: CASSLVPYEQYF; CDR3nt: TGCGCCAGCAGCTTGGTTCCCTACGAGCAGTACTTC
v_gene: TRBV5-1; d_gene: -; abundance: -; j_gene: TRBJ2-7; CDR3aa: CASSLVSPVAYEQYF; CDR3nt: TGCGCCAGCAGCTTGGTGTCCCCTGTGGCCTACGAGCAGTACTTC
v_gene: TRBV9; d_gene: -; abundance: once; j_gene: TRBJ2-3; CDR3aa: CASSASWGSTTRDTQYF; CDR3nt: TGTGCCAGCAGCGCCAGCTGGGGGTCCACCACCCGAGATACGCAGTATTTT